This TCR beta chain was found in a study of OX40 agonist ivuxolimab in advanced cancers. For this clone: Its antigen is still unknown.

On cycle 4 day 1 and cycle 7 day 1, as well as at baseline, blood was sampled. Measured with immunoSEQ multiplex PCR; TCRdb has only the in-frame clones, and not every one. Here the sample spans approximately 89,000 clones, 75% to 95% being singletons. Study-wide points: It was also the case that some nonresponders had low normalized T-cell clonal expansion.

This CDR3 contains 12 residues. Deletions cut 3 bases from V and 10 bases from J, with 13 bases between. Germline V CDR1 and CDR2: SGHAT, FQNNGV. This TCR came from an adult with an advanced solid tumor such as melanoma, head and neck, liver or kidney cancer. The source was CD4+ or CD8+ T cells sorted from blood, collected in a trial of the OX40 agonist ivuxolimab. V and J are TRBV11-2 and TRBJ2-7, with D perhaps assigned TRBD1 or TRBD2 (7 bases each). The CDR3 sequence is CASSLARGGQYF. CDR3 bases: TGTGCCAGCAGCTTGGCCAGGGGGGGACAGTACTTC.